A selection of T cell receptor beta chains follows, all from one sample in a study of T cell responses to AZD1222 COVID-19 vaccine. Profiling relied on immunoSEQ multiplex PCR, and the TCRdb table lists in-frame clones only, not all of them. In the table there are approximately 70,000 clones, around 86% of which are singletons. This specimen was peripheral blood, taken on day 0 of AZD1222 vaccination. Receptors were obtained from an adult in good health. Both conserved end residues are part of each CDR3. For some rows the clone size is stated as once, few or many, or as a class when expanded; others skip it.

CDR3: CASSSGLLAGATDTQYF
J: TRBJ2-3
V: TRBV19
size: -

CDR3: CASSLTGGRQPQHF
J: TRBJ1-5
V: TRBV27
size: -

CDR3: CASSFGQGPSYEQYF
J: TRBJ2-7
V: TRBV7-2
size: -

CDR3: CASSRHSGANVLTF
J: TRBJ2-6
V: TRBV7-3
size: -

CDR3: CASSILSGANVLTF
J: TRBJ2-6
V: TRBV19
size: -

CDR3: CASSFGTATNYGYTF
J: TRBJ1-2
V: TRBV7-2
size: few

CDR3: CAWGTGAYEQYF
J: TRBJ2-7
V: TRBV30
size: -

CDR3: CASSYLGQGFGYTF
J: TRBJ1-2
V: TRBV6-2/TRBV6-3
size: -

CDR3: CASSSGGNEQFF
J: TRBJ2-1
V: TRBV6-5
size: -

CDR3: CAWSVDPQPQHF
J: TRBJ1-5
V: TRBV30
size: few

CDR3: CASRANTRTEQFF
J: TRBJ2-1
V: TRBV7-2
size: -

CDR3: CASSSQGATNEKLFF
J: TRBJ1-4
V: TRBV6-5
size: -

CDR3: CASSPVRGTQYF
J: TRBJ2-3
V: TRBV7-8
size: once

CDR3: CASSLGGPTYEQYF
J: TRBJ2-7
V: TRBV28
size: -

CDR3: CASSRGGSATEAFF
J: TRBJ1-1
V: TRBV28
size: once

CDR3: CASSVASGGGEQYF
J: TRBJ2-7
V: TRBV2
size: few

CDR3: CASSQGAGNTEAFF
J: TRBJ1-1
V: TRBV3-1/TRBV3-2
size: -

CDR3: CASSVGWRLNEQFF
J: TRBJ2-1
V: TRBV9
size: -

CDR3: CASSSYNEQFF
J: TRBJ2-1
V: TRBV19
size: -

CDR3: CASSLGEAKTQYF
J: TRBJ2-5
V: TRBV5-1
size: -

CDR3: CSASKRGGLYEQYF
J: TRBJ2-7
V: TRBV20-1
size: -

CDR3: CASSLDGREDSPLHF
J: TRBJ1-6
V: TRBV5-1
size: -

CDR3: CASSAYRGPLHF
J: TRBJ1-6
V: TRBV18
size: -

CDR3: CASSSGHSVSGNTIYF
J: TRBJ1-3
V: TRBV19
size: -

CDR3: CASSLRAENQPQHF
J: TRBJ1-5
V: TRBV7-2
size: -

CDR3: CAWSGGLGYNEQFF
J: TRBJ2-1
V: TRBV30
size: -

CDR3: CASRPTGRFFGYTF
J: TRBJ1-2
V: TRBV6-5
size: -

CDR3: CSVNHRVDQPQHF
J: TRBJ1-5
V: TRBV29-1
size: once

CDR3: CASSQDNFGNTEAFF
J: TRBJ1-1
V: TRBV4-3
size: -

CDR3: CASSNGQAARYGEQYF
J: TRBJ2-7
V: TRBV2
size: -

CDR3: CSASPLTGPSAYEQYF
J: TRBJ2-7
V: TRBV20-1
size: -

CDR3: CATKGEGRQPQHF
J: TRBJ1-5
V: TRBV24-1
size: -

CDR3: CASSFPGNNQPQHF
J: TRBJ1-5
V: TRBV7-8
size: few

CDR3: CASSLSENYGYTF
J: TRBJ1-2
V: TRBV12-3/TRBV12-4
size: -

CDR3: CASSVGGKTEAFF
J: TRBJ1-1
V: TRBV9
size: -

CDR3: CASSLQQENTEAFF
J: TRBJ1-1
V: TRBV7-9
size: once

CDR3: CASSWGQSGNTIYF
J: TRBJ1-3
V: TRBV5-1
size: -

CDR3: CASIARDTGELFF
J: TRBJ2-2
V: TRBV7-6
size: -

CDR3: CASSYGPTDTQYF
J: TRBJ2-3
V: TRBV6-2/TRBV6-3
size: -

CDR3: CASSQGRGSPLHF
J: TRBJ1-6
V: TRBV4-2
size: -

CDR3: CASSPPTQIKEQFF
J: TRBJ2-1
V: TRBV4-1
size: -

CDR3: CASSKTGGSREKLFF
J: TRBJ1-4
V: TRBV7-3
size: -

CDR3: CASSLYNEQFF
J: TRBJ2-1
V: TRBV12-3/TRBV12-4
size: -

CDR3: CASSWSTSLGNEQFF
J: TRBJ2-1
V: TRBV27
size: -